What follows describes a single T cell receptor (beta chain). Antigen specificity is unknown. Unique molecular identifier tags were affixed to discrete cDNA molecules. Each CDR3 protein is one row after TCRdb ran MiXCR on the 5' RACE reads. The profile shows 65,000 to 95,000 distinct CDR3 sequences, around 9.9% of them singletons. The data belong to a study of early T cells in non-severe SARS-CoV-2 infection. Study details: Sequencing of bulk RNA from unsorted whole blood was done, without chain pairing. The study, taken as a whole, reports: VDJdb-based matching was biased toward anti-spike CD8 responses and missed private and CD4 specificities.

The specimen was whole blood. This receptor was obtained from an adult who was a healthcare worker with PCR-confirmed SARS-CoV-2 infection or an uninfected control (not recorded which).

The CDR3 bases are TGTGCCAGCAGCGCCGGGACAGCCTCCTACGAGCAGTACTTC. This encodes CASSAGTASYEQYF. The chain links TRBV2 to TRBJ2-7; the match to TRBD1 covers 7 bases. This CDR3 comprises 14 residues. Germline CDR1 and CDR2: SNHLY and FYNNEI. J was trimmed by 0 bases and V by 6 bases; bases with no gene match: 5.